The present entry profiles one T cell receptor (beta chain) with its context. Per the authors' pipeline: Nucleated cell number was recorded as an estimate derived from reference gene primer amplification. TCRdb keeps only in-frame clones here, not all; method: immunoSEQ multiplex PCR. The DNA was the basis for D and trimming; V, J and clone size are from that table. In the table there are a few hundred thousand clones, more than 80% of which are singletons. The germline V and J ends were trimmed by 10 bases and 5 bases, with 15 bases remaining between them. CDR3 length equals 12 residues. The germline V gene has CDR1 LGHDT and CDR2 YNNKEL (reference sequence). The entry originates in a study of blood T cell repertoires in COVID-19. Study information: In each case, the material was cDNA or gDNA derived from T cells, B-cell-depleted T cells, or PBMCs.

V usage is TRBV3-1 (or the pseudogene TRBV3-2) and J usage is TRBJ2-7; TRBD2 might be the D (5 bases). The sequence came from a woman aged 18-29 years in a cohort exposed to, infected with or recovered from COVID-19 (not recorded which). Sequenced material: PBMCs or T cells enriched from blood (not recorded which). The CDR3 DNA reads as TGTGCCAAGACGCAGGAGGCGGACGAGCAGTACTTC. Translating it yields CAKTQEADEQYF.